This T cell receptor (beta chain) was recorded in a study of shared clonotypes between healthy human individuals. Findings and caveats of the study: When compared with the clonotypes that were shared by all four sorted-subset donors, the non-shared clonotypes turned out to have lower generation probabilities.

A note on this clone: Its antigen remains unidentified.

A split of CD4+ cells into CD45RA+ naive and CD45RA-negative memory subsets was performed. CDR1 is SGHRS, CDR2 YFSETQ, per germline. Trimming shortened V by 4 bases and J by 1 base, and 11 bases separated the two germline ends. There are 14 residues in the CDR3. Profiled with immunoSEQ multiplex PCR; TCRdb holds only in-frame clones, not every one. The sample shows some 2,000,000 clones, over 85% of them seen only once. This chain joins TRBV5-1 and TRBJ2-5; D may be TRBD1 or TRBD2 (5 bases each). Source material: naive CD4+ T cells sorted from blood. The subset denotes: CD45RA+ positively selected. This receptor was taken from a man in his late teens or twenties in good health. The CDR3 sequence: CASSLQDSQETQYF. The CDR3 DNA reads TGCGCCAGCAGCCTACAGGACTCCCAAGAGACCCAGTACTTC.